This T cell receptor beta chain emerged from a study of neurological immune-mediated disorders. 5'RACE with 10-nucleotide random UMIs generated the cDNA. MiXCR, applied by TCRdb to the 5' RACE reads, yields one record per CDR3 protein. This sample has 45,000 to 65,000 distinct CDR3 sequences, with about 4% found just once. V was clipped by 3 bases and J by 4 bases, with 6 bases between them. The CDR3 sequence is 12 residues long. Germline loops: CDR1 ENHRY, CDR2 SYGVKD. Study-level results: Across subjects, expanded clones had no CDR3 amino acid sequences in common, pointing to private repertoires in all groups.

This clonotype was observed many times. Its antigen is undetermined. Sequenced sample: PBMCs. This clonotype originated in a man aged 45-65 years with multiple sclerosis. The chain links TRBV10-3 to TRBJ2-5; tentative D call: TRBD1 (5 bases). The CDR3 DNA follows: TGTGCCATCAGTGAAGGGGTAGAGACCCAGTACTTC. Translation: CAISEGVETQYF.